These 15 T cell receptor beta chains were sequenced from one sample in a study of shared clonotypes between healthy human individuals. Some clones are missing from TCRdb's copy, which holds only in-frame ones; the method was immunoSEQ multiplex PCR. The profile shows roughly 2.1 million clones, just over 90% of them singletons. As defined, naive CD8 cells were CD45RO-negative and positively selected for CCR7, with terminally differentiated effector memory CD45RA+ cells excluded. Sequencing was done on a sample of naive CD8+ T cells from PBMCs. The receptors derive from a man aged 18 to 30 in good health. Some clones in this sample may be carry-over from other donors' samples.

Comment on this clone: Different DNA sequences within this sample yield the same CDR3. CDR3 nucleotide sequence: TGTGCCAGCAGTTTAAGCGGAGGAGGCAATGAGCAGTTCTTC. Translated, it gives CASSLSGGGNEQFF. V gene TRBV28 combines with J gene TRBJ2-1, with D tentatively TRBD2 (5 bases). The V gene lost 2 bases and the J gene lost 6 bases, with 11 bases spanning the gap. Germline values: CDR1 MDHEN, CDR2 SYDVKM. The CDR3 runs 14 residues.

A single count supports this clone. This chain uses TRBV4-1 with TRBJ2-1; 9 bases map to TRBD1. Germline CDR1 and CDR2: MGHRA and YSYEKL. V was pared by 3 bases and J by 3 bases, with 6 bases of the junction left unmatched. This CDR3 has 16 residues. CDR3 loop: CASSQRTGDFYNEQFF. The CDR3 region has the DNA TGCGCCAGCAGCCAGCGGACAGGGGACTTCTACAATGAGCAGTTCTTC.

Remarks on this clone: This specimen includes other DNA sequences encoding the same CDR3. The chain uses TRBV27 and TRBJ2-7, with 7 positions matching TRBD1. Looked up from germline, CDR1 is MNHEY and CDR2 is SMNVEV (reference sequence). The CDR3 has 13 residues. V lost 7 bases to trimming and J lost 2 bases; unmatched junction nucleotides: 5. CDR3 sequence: CASKQGSTYEQYF. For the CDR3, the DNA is TGTGCCAGCAAACAGGGGTCCACCTACGAGCAGTACTTC.

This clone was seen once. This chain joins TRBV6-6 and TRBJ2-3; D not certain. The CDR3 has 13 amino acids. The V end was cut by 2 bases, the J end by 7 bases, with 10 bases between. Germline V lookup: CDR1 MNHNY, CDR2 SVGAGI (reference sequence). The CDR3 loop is CASSYGYPNTQYF. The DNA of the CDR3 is TGTGCCAGCAGTTACGGGTACCCAAATACGCAGTATTTT.

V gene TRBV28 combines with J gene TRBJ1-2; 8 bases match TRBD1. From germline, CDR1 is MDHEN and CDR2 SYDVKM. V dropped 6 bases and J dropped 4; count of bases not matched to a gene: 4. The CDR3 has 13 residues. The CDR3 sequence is CASSGTGGYGYTF. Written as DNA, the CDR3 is TGTGCCAGCAGCGGAACAGGGGGCTATGGCTACACCTTC.

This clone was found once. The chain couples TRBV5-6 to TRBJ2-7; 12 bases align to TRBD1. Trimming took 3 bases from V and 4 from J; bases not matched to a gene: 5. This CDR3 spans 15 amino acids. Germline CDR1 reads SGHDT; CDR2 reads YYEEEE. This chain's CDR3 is CASSWTGQGAYEQYF. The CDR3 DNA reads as TGTGCCAGCAGCTGGACGGGACAGGGGGCGTACGAGCAGTACTTC. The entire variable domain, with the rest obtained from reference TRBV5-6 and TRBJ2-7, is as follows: DAGVTQSPTHLIKTRGQQVTLRCSPKSGHDTVSWYQQALGQGPQFIFQYYEEEERQRGNFPDRFSGHQFPNYSSELNVNALLLGDSALYLCASSWTGQGAYEQYFGPGTRLTVT.

CDR3 protein: CASGLAGMRSRFPDTQYF. The CDR3 DNA sequence: TGTGCTAGTGGTTTGGCGGGAATGCGTTCTCGGTTCCCAGATACGCAGTATTTT. V is TRBV12-5 and J is TRBJ2-3; weak D call: TRBD2 (5 bases). This CDR3 region has 18 residues. V was pared by 1 base and J by 4 bases, with 21 bases between. CDR1 LGHNT and CDR2 FRNRAP come from the germline V gene.

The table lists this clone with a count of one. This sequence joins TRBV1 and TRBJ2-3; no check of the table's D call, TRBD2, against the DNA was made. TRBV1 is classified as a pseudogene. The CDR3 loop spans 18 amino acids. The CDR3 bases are TGCACCAGCAGCCAAGCCCCAGCGGGAGGGCCTAACGCAGATACGCAGTATTTT. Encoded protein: CTSSQAPAGGPNADTQYF.

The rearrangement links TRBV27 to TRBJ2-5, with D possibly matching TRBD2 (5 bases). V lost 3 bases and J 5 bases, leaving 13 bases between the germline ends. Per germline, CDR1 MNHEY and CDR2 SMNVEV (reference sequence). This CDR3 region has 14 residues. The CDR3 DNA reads TGTGCCAGCAGTTTTGTCGGGTCGGGGGAGACCCAGTACTTC. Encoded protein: CASSFVGSGETQYF.

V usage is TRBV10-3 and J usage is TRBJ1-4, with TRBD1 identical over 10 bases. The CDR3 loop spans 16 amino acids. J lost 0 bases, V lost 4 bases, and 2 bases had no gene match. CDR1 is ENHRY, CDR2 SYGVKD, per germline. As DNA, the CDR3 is TGTGCCATCAGTGGGGACAGGGGATCAACTAATGAAAAACTGTTTTTT. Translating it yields CAISGDRGSTNEKLFF.

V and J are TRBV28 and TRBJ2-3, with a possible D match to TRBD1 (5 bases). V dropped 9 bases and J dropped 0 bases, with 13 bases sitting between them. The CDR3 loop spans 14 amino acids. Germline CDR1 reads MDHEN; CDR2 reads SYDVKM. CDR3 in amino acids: CASLPGISTDTQYF. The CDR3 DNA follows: TGTGCCAGTCTTCCAGGGATAAGCACAGATACGCAGTATTTT.

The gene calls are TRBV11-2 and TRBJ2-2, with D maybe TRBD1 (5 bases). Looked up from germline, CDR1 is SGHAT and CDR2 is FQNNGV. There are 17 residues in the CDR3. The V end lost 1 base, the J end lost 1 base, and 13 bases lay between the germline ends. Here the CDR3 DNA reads TGTGCCAGCAGCTTAGTATTTTCCGGACAGAACACCGGGGAGCTGTTTTTT. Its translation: CASSLVFSGQNTGELFF.

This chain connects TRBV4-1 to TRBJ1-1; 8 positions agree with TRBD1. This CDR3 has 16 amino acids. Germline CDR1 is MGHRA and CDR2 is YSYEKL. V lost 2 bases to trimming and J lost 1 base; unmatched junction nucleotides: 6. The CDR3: CASSQLTGATNTEAFF. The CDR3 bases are TGCGCCAGCAGCCAATTGACAGGGGCTACGAACACTGAAGCTTTCTTT.

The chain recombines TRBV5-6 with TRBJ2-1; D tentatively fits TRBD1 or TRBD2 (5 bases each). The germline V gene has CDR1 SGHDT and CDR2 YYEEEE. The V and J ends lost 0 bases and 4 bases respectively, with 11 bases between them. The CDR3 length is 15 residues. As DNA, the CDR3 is TGTGCCAGCAGCTTGGTGGGGCGGGCTTACAATGAGCAGTTCTTC. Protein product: CASSLVGRAYNEQFF. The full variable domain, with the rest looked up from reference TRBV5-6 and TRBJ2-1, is DAGVTQSPTHLIKTRGQQVTLRCSPKSGHDTVSWYQQALGQGPQFIFQYYEEEERQRGNFPDRFSGHQFPNYSSELNVNALLLGDSALYLCASSLVGRAYNEQFFGPGTRLTVL.

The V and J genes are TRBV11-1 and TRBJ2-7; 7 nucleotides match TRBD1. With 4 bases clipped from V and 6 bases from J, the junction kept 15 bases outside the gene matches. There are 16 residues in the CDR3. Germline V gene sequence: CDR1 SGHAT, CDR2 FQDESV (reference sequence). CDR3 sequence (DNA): TGTGCCAGCAGCTCTAGACAGGGATTGAGGTTCGGCGAGCAGTACTTC. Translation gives CASSSRQGLRFGEQYF. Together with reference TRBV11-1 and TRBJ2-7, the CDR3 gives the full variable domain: EAEVAQSPRYKITEKSQAVAFWCDPISGHATLYWYRQILGQGPELLVQFQDESVVDDSQLPKDRFSAERLKGVDSTLKIQPAELGDSAMYLCASSSRQGLRFGEQYFGPGTRLTVT.